The 30 T cell receptor beta chains below all came from one sample that was sequenced in a study of T cells in Graves' hyperthyroidism and ophthalmopathy (dated by TCRdb to between 2017 and 2020). Libraries came from multiplex PCR. The data were produced on an Illumina HiSeq 2000. Amplification of TCR beta CDR3 regions was carried out from RNA transcripts. A first-round RT-PCR of the TCR CDR3 used the HTBI primer set with the Qiagen OneStep RT-PCR kit. TCRdb applied fastp at Q25 and MiXCR to the public reads, then kept only in-frame beta chains. Every entry covers one CDR3 protein and lists the most common genes and DNA from its rows. This sample gives hundreds of thousands of distinct CDR3 sequences in total; roughly a sixth of them show up just once. Around 17% of the sample comes from the top ten. Sample: blood. The receptor source for this set is a woman between 50 and 59 years old with Graves' hyperthyroidism that later progressed to Graves' ophthalmopathy.

A note on this clonotype: The conserved phenylalanine or tryptophan normally closing the CDR3 is absent here, so this likely arose from a read error. The chain is built from TRBV6-1 and TRBJ2-2; perhaps TRBD1 as D (5 bases). Germline values: CDR1 MNHNS, CDR2 SASEGT. The CDR3 spans 14 residues. V was trimmed by 6 bases and J by 1 base, leaving 9 bases between them. The CDR3 nucleotides are TGTGCCAGCAGGACAGCACTGAACACCGGGGAGCTGTTTCTT. Its translation is CASRTALNTGELFL.

V usage is TRBV10-2 and J usage is TRBJ1-1; 10 bases agree with TRBD1. V trimming: 2 bases; J trimming: 0 bases; junction bases outside the gene matches: 3. CDR3 length equals 16 residues. Germline V gene lookup returns CDR1 WSHSY and CDR2 SAAADI. The CDR3, as DNA: TGCGCCAGCAGTGAGCGAGACAGGGGGCTGAACACTGAAGCTTTCTTT. The encoded protein is CASSERDRGLNTEAFF.

This clonotype has just a few counts. The gene calls are TRBV6-1 and TRBJ2-5; TRBD1 aligns across 9 bases. Germline V lookup: CDR1 MNHNS, CDR2 SASEGT. Germline trimming cut 6 bases from V and 5 bases from J; bases unmatched to any gene: 13. This CDR3 comprises 16 residues. In DNA form, the CDR3 reads TGTGCCAGCAGACGCCGGGACAGGGTGGAGGTGGAGACCCAGTACTTC. Amino acids: CASRRRDRVEVETQYF.

In this sample, this clonotype turned up many times. V usage is TRBV6-1 and J usage is TRBJ2-7, with D maybe TRBD1 (6 bases). This CDR3 is 14 amino acids long. The ends were cut back, 7 bases at V and 3 bases at J, with 16 bases in the middle. The V gene's germline CDR1 is MNHNS and CDR2 SASEGT. CDR3 DNA sequence: TGTGCCAGCACCCGAGCAGGGGATCGCTACGAGCAGTACTTC. It translates to CASTRAGDRYEQYF.

This clonotype was recorded many times. This chain's CDR3 is CASSLSLLFGTGVTEAFF. CDR3 sequence (DNA): TGTGCCAGCAGTTTAAGTCTTCTATTCGGGACAGGGGTCACTGAAGCTTTCTTT. The chain couples TRBV28 to TRBJ1-1; 10 bases align to TRBD1. CDR1 MDHEN and CDR2 SYDVKM come from the germline V gene. V was pared by 2 bases and J by 4 bases, with 13 bases of the junction left unmatched. The CDR3 has 18 amino acids.

The chain joins TRBV3-1 to TRBJ2-2, with D perhaps given as TRBD1 or TRBD2 (5 bases each). V was clipped by 0 bases and J by 1 base, with 12 bases between them. CDR1 is LGHDT and CDR2 is YNNKEL in the germline V gene (reference sequence). This CDR3 comprises 17 residues. The chain's CDR3 is CASSQDYGAVNTGELFF. The CDR3 bases are TGTGCCAGCAGCCAAGATTACGGGGCAGTGAACACCGGGGAGCTGTTTTTT.

In this sample, this clonotype turned up many times. The chain is built from TRBV29-1 and TRBJ2-5; TRBD2 aligns across 7 bases. The germline gives CDR1 SQVTM, CDR2 ANQGSEA. This CDR3 is built from 18 residues. V was pared by 4 bases and J by 2 bases, with 19 bases of the junction left unmatched. The CDR3 DNA follows: TGCAGCGTTGGACGTCTGTCGCGGGGGAGCAAATGGCAAGAGACCCAGTACTTC. It yields the protein CSVGRLSRGSKWQETQYF.

This clonotype was recorded many times. The rearrangement links TRBV30 to TRBJ2-3; 7 nucleotides match TRBD2. From germline, CDR1 is GTSNPN and CDR2 SVGIG (reference sequence). V shed 0 bases, J shed 1 base, and the junction held 4 bases outside the gene matches. The CDR3 runs to 15 residues. CDR3 coding DNA: TGTGCCTGGAGTGTACGCGGGGGAGGCACAGATACGCAGTATTTT. Translated: CAWSVRGGGTDTQYF. Combining the CDR3 with reference TRBV30 and TRBJ2-3 gives the whole variable domain SQTIHQWPATLVQPVGSPLSLECTVEGTSNPNLYWYRQAAGRGLQLLFYSVGIGQISSEVPQNLSASRPQDRQFILSSKKLLLSDSGFYLCAWSVRGGGTDTQYFGPGTRLTVL.

The V and J genes are TRBV7-9 and TRBJ1-1; D ambiguous. Trimming pared 1 base from V and 2 bases from J, leaving 11 bases between. Germline V CDR1 and CDR2: SEHNR, FQNEAQ (reference sequence). The CDR3 consists of 15 residues. The CDR3 is CASSLEVAGNTEAFF. The CDR3 nucleotides are TGTGCCAGCAGCTTAGAGGTAGCGGGTAACACTGAAGCTTTCTTT.

This clonotype was counted between two and nine times. The rearrangement joins TRBV15 to TRBJ1-1, with D perhaps matching TRBD1 (6 bases). The CDR3 is made up of 14 amino acids. Trimming cost V 3 bases and J 2 bases, with 10 bases left between them. CDR1 and CDR2 (germline): LNHNV, YYDKDF (reference sequence). The chain's CDR3 is CATSSWGGNTEAFF. In DNA, the CDR3 is TGTGCCACCAGCAGTTGGGGGGGCAACACTGAAGCTTTCTTT.

This clonotype was detected ten times or more. V is TRBV27 and J is TRBJ1-4; 8 positions match TRBD1. CDR1 and CDR2 (germline): MNHEY, SMNVEV (reference sequence). The CDR3 runs 13 residues. V dropped 7 bases and J dropped 4; count of bases not matched to a gene: 2. As DNA, the CDR3 is TGTGCCAGCATGGACAGGGATAATGAAAAACTGTTTTTT. Its protein product is CASMDRDNEKLFF.

This clonotype was picked up many times. The J gene is TRBJ2-7, the V gene TRBV5-1; D gene uncertain. This CDR3 region has 13 residues. Germline V gene sequence: CDR1 SGHRS, CDR2 YFSETQ. V dropped 1 base and J dropped 2 bases, with 7 bases sitting between them. In DNA form, the CDR3 reads TGCGCCAGCAGCTTGCTACAGACCTACGAGCAGTACTTC. Encoded protein: CASSLLQTYEQYF. Using reference TRBV5-1 and TRBJ2-7 for the parts outside the CDR3, the full variable domain is KAGVTQTPRYLIKTRGQQVTLSCSPISGHRSVSWYQQTPGQGLQFLFEYFSETQRNKGNFPGRFSGRQFSNSRSEMNVSTLELGDSALYLCASSLLQTYEQYFGPGTRLTVT.

This chain links TRBV6-1 with TRBJ1-1; tentative D call: TRBD1 (5 bases). Germline V lookup: CDR1 MNHNS, CDR2 SASEGT. With 3 bases removed from V and 11 bases from J, the gap between germline ends came to 16 bases. The CDR3 is 13 amino acids. CDR3 sequence (DNA): TGTGCCAGCAGTGAGGCGGGACTATTGGATGCTTTCTTT. This codes for CASSEAGLLDAFF.

This clonotype occurred many times. The chain has TRBV7-3 and TRBJ1-2, with no clear D. V lost 2 bases and J lost 6, with 10 bases in between. From germline, CDR1 is SGHTA and CDR2 FQGTGA. CDR3 size: 13 residues. The CDR3 DNA follows: TGTGCCAGCAGCTTATCCGGGTATGATGGCTACACCTTC. Its translation: CASSLSGYDGYTF.

The sample holds many counts of this clonotype. The rearrangement links TRBV3-1 to TRBJ2-1; D is uncertain. The germline CDR1 and CDR2 sequences are LGHDT and YNNKEL (reference sequence). The CDR3 totals 13 residues. With 4 bases removed from V and 1 base from J, the gap between germline ends came to 5 bases. CDR3 sequence reads: CASSRGSYNEQFF. CDR3 nucleotide sequence: TGTGCCAGCAGCCGAGGATCCTACAATGAGCAGTTCTTC.

This clonotype was seen ten or more times. The chain has TRBV5-1 and TRBJ2-7; 14 bases match TRBD2. The germline CDR1 and CDR2 sequences are SGHRS and YFSETQ. CDR3 size: 14 residues. The V segment lost 3 bases and the J segment 4 bases; nucleotides outside the gene matches: 0. CDR3 sequence reads: CASSWTSGGYEQYF. DNA for the CDR3: TGCGCCAGCAGCTGGACTAGCGGGGGGTACGAGCAGTACTTC.

This clonotype was counted at least ten times. The V call is TRBV7-3, the J call TRBJ2-1, with D tentatively TRBD1 (6 bases). This CDR3 is 16 amino acids long. V lost 2 bases and J lost 0, with 11 bases in between. Germline assignment: CDR1 SGHTA and CDR2 FQGTGA. In DNA form, the CDR3 reads TGTGCCAGCAGCTTAGTAGGGACAAGCTCCTACAATGAGCAGTTCTTC. This codes for CASSLVGTSSYNEQFF.

The chain uses TRBV6-1 and TRBJ1-3; TRBD1 matches 9 bases. CDR1 MNHNS and CDR2 SASEGT come from the germline V gene. V was pared by 8 bases and J by 3 bases, with 5 bases of the junction left unmatched. The CDR3 length is 14 residues. The CDR3 here is CASGGQGYGNTIYF. Written as DNA, the CDR3 is TGTGCCAGCGGGGGACAGGGATATGGAAACACCATATATTTT.

This clonotype has a handful of counts. The V and J genes are TRBV6-1 and TRBJ1-3; D possibly corresponds to TRBD1 (6 bases). Germline CDR1 reads MNHNS; CDR2 reads SASEGT. This CDR3 comprises 14 residues. With 7 bases removed from V and 2 bases from J, the gap between germline ends came to 12 bases. This chain's CDR3 is CASTHEGAGNTIYF. CDR3 sequence (DNA): TGTGCCAGCACCCACGAGGGGGCTGGAAACACCATATATTTT.

The genes are TRBV5-6 and TRBJ2-3, with TRBD2 identical over 11 bases. There are 16 residues in the CDR3. Germline-derived CDR1 and CDR2 are SGHDT and YYEEEE. The V segment lost 1 base and the J segment 3 bases; nucleotides outside the gene matches: 4. The CDR3 DNA sequence: TGTGCCAGCAGCTTGAGTCTAGCGGGGGGTACAGATACGCAGTATTTT. Amino acid sequence: CASSLSLAGGTDTQYF.

This clonotype was seen a few times. CDR3 coding DNA: TGTGCCAGCAGCTCGGGCCGCACAGATACGCAGTATTTT. Protein sequence: CASSSGRTDTQYF. This chain links TRBV11-1 with TRBJ2-3, with no clear D. V lost 4 bases, J lost 1 base, and 6 bases lay in between. Germline CDR1 is SGHAT and CDR2 is FQDESV (reference sequence). This CDR3 contains 13 residues.

The chain links TRBV7-9 to TRBJ2-7; no definite D call. The V gene's germline CDR1 is SEHNR and CDR2 FQNEAQ (reference sequence). V was clipped by 2 bases and J by 0 bases, with 8 bases between them. The length of the CDR3 is 14 residues. CDR3 in amino acids: CASSLTSDSYEQYF. The CDR3 DNA reads as TGTGCCAGCAGCTTAACAAGCGACTCCTACGAGCAGTACTTC.

This clonotype has a handful of counts. The chain carries TRBV7-9 and TRBJ1-1; the D gene is possibly TRBD1 (5 bases). CDR3 length: 16 residues. CDR1 and CDR2 from the germline V gene are SEHNR and FQNEAQ (reference sequence). With 1 base removed from V and 4 bases from J, the gap between germline ends came to 16 bases. CDR3 sequence (DNA): TGTGCCAGCAGCTTAGTAGATCCGGGGCCGGGCACTGAAGCTTTCTTT. Protein: CASSLVDPGPGTEAFF.

This clonotype was observed many times. This chain links TRBV12-5 with TRBJ1-1; 8 bases fit TRBD1. The CDR3 has 14 residues. Trimming cost V 6 bases and J 4 bases; bases outside gene matches: 7. CDR1 is LGHNT and CDR2 is FRNRAP in the germline V gene. The CDR3 protein is CASGGDRRGTEAFF. CDR3 in DNA: TGTGCTAGTGGGGGGGACAGGCGGGGCACTGAAGCTTTCTTT.

V usage is TRBV7-9 and J usage is TRBJ2-3; D uncertain. Trimming removed 5 bases at V and 6 bases at J, with 15 bases between. The CDR3 runs to 14 residues. Germline V gene lookup returns CDR1 SEHNR and CDR2 FQNEAQ (reference sequence). This CDR3 is CASSRRSRSDTQYF. In DNA, the CDR3 is TGTGCCAGCAGCAGGCGGTCTAGGTCGGATACGCAGTATTTT.

The table lists this clonotype with many counts. The gene calls are TRBV2 and TRBJ2-5; 9 bases map to TRBD1. Per germline, CDR1 SNHLY and CDR2 FYNNEI. J gave up 4 bases and V 5 bases, and 8 bases lay outside the gene matches. The CDR3 has 15 residues. DNA for the CDR3: TGTGCCAGCAGTCGGGAAGGACAGGGGTTAGAGACCCAGTACTTC. Encoded protein: CASSREGQGLETQYF.

The chain has TRBV24-1 and TRBJ2-7; D might be TRBD2 (6 bases). The V gene's germline CDR1 is KGHDR and CDR2 SFDVKD. The CDR3 contains 15 residues. V lost 4 bases, J lost 4 bases, and 16 bases lay in between. In DNA, the CDR3 is TGTGCCACCAGTGACCCCCACGGGGGAAGATACGAGCAGTACTTC. Amino acid sequence: CATSDPHGGRYEQYF.

This clonotype was seen repeatedly, ten times or more. V usage is TRBV2 and J usage is TRBJ2-2, with D perhaps TRBD1 (5 bases). The germline gives CDR1 SNHLY, CDR2 FYNNEI. The CDR3 runs to 14 residues. V was trimmed by 2 bases and J by 5 bases, leaving 9 bases between them. DNA for the CDR3: TGTGCCAGCAGTGAACGGACACAAACCGGGGAGCTGTTTTTT. Encoded protein: CASSERTQTGELFF.

This clonotype was detected a few times. The rearrangement uses TRBV6-7 and TRBJ1-2; D is unresolved. TRBV6-7 is placed among ORFs of uncertain function. The V end was cut by 5 bases, the J end by 8 bases, with 12 bases between. This CDR3 region has 12 residues. The CDR3 DNA sequence: TGTGCCAGCAGTCCACCTATCTCCGGCTACACCTTC. Amino acid sequence: CASSPPISGYTF.

This sequence joins TRBV4-1 and TRBJ2-1; 7 bases line up with TRBD2. The CDR3 has 16 residues. Per the germline V gene, CDR1 is MGHRA and CDR2 is YSYEKL. Germline trimming cut 2 bases from V and 8 bases from J; bases unmatched to any gene: 12. CDR3 amino acids: CASSQSALAGLDEQFF. In DNA form, the CDR3 reads TGCGCCAGCAGCCAAAGTGCGTTAGCGGGTCTGGATGAGCAGTTCTTC.